The clone carrying this T cell receptor beta chain has just a few counts. Its antigen is currently unknown. Looked up from germline, CDR1 is SNHLY and CDR2 is FYNNEI. V shed 4 bases and J shed 0 bases, with 8 bases lying between them. There are 14 residues in the CDR3. This entry comes from a study of post-analysis software for immune sequencing data. Overall study context: Clinical courses comprised relapsing-remitting, secondary progressive and progressive-relapsing multiple sclerosis.

Points from the study as a whole: Controls significantly exceeded multiple sclerosis patients in normalized Chao1 diversity. Strong co-clustering by F measure linked samples that shared a preparation batch. Five TRBV segments were significantly more frequent in patients than in controls. TRBV5-6, TRBV5-1 and TRBV20-1 were among these segments.

The TCR beta cDNA libraries carried unique molecular identifiers. The yield from roughly 1 to 10 million T cells was about 500,000 cDNA molecules in total. One entry per CDR3 protein, called by TCRdb with MiXCR from the PCR reads. This repertoire shows about 200,000 distinct CDR3 sequences, roughly 30% found once; its top ten account for 3% to 4%. This chain connects TRBV2 to TRBJ2-3; TRBD2 is a possible D gene (6 bases). The source is a girl aged 2 to 17 with multiple sclerosis. Sequences were obtained from blood. Here the CDR3 reads CASSVLASTDTQYF. In nucleotides, the CDR3 is TGTGCCAGCAGTGTACTAGCCAGCACAGATACGCAGTATTTT.